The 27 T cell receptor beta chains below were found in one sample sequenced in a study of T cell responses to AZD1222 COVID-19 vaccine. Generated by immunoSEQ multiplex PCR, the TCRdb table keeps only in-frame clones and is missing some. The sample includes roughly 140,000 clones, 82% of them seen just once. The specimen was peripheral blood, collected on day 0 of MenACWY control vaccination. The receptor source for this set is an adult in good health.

CDR3 amino acids: CASSIWGLEAGELFF. In DNA, the CDR3 is TGTGCCAGTAGTATATGGGGGTTGGAGGCCGGGGAGCTGTTTTTT. The V gene is TRBV19, the J gene TRBJ2-2; D possibly matches TRBD1 or TRBD2 (5 bases each). V was shortened by 2 bases and J by 6 bases, with 13 bases between the two germline ends. CDR3 size: 15 residues. The germline gives CDR1 LNHDA, CDR2 SQIVND (reference sequence).

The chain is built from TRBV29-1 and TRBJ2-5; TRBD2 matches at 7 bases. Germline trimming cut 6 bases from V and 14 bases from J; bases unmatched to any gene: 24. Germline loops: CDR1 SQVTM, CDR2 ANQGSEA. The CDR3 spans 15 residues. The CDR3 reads CSVELTSRGETASYF. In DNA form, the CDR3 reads TGCAGCGTCGAATTGACTAGCCGGGGGGAGACCGCGTCCTACTTC.

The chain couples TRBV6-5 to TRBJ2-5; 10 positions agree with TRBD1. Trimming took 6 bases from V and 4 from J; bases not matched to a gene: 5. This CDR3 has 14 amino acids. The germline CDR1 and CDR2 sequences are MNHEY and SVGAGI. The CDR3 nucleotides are TGTGCCAGCAGCAGACAGGGGGCCGGAGAGACCCAGTACTTC. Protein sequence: CASSRQGAGETQYF.

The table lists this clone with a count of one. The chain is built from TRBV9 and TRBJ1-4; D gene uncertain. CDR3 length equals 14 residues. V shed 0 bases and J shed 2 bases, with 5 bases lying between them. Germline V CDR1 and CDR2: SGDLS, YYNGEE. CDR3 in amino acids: CASSVGSTNEKLFF. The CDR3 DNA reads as TGTGCCAGCAGCGTAGGATCTACTAATGAAAAACTGTTTTTT.

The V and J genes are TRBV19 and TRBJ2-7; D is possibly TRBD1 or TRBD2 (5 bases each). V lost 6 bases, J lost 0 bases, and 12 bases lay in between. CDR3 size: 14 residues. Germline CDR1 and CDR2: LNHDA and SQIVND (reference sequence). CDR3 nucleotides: TGTGCCAGTAGCTCCGCCGGGGCCTCCTACGAGCAGTACTTC. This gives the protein CASSSAGASYEQYF. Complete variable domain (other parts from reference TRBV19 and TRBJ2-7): DGGITQSPKYLFRKEGQNVTLSCEQNLNHDAMYWYRQDPGQGLRLIYYSQIVNDFQKGDIAEGYSVSREKKESFPLTVTSAQKNPTAFYLCASSSAGASYEQYFGPGTRLTVT.

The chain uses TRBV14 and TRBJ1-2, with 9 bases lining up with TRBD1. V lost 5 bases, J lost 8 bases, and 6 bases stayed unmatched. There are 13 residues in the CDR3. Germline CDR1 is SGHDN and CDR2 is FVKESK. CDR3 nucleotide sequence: TGTGCCAGCAGCTTACAGGGGGCTCACGGCTACACCTTC. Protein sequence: CASSLQGAHGYTF.

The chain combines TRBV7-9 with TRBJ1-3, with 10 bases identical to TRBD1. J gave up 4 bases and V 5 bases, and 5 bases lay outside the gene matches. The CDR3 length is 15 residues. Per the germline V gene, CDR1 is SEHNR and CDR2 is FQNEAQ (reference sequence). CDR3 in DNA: TGTGCCAGCAGCCAACCGACAGGGGGCGGAAACACCATATATTTT. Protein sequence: CASSQPTGGGNTIYF.

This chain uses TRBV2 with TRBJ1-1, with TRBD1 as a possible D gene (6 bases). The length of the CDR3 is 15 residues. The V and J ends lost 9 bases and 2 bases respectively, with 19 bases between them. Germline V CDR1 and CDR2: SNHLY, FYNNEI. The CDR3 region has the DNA TGTGCCAGAAGGGGGGTTAACAGGGCCAACACTGAAGCTTTCTTT. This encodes CARRGVNRANTEAFF.

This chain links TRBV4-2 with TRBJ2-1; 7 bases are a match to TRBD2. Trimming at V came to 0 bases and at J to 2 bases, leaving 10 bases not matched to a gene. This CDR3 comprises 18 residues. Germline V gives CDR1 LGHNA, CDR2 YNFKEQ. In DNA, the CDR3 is TGTGCCAGCAGCCAAGAAGGGAGAAGGGAGGGGCCCTACAATGAGCAGTTCTTC. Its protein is CASSQEGRREGPYNEQFF.

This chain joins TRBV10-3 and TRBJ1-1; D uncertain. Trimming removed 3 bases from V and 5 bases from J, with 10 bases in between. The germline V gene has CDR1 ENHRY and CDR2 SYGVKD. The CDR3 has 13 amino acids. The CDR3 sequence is CAISELMGTEAFF. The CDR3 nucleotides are TGTGCCATCAGTGAATTGATGGGGACTGAAGCTTTCTTT.

The CDR3 DNA reads as TGTGCCAGCAGCCAGGGACTAGTCTTGGGCACAGATACGCAGTATTTT. Protein: CASSQGLVLGTDTQYF. The rearrangement joins TRBV4-2 to TRBJ2-3; 8 bases map to TRBD2. The V gene's germline CDR1 is LGHNA and CDR2 YNFKEQ. Trimming cost V 3 bases and J 1 base; bases outside gene matches: 6. The CDR3 sequence is 16 residues long.

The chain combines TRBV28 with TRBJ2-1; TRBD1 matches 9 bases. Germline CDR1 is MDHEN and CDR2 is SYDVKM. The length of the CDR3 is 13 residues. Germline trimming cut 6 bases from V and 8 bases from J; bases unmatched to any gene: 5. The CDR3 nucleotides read TGTGCCAGCAGGAAGACAGGGGGGGATGAGCAGTTCTTC. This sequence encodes CASRKTGGDEQFF.

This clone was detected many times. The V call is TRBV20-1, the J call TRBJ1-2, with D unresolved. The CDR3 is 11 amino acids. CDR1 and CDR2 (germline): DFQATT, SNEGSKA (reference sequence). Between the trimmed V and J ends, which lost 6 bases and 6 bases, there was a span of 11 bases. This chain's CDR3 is CSARVPDGYTF. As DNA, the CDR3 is TGCAGTGCCCGGGTGCCGGATGGCTACACCTTC.

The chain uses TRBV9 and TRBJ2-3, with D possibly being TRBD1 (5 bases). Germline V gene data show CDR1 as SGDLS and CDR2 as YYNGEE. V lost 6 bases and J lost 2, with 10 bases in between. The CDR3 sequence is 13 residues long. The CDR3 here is CASTLGPTDTQYF. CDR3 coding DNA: TGTGCCAGCACGCTGGGGCCCACAGATACGCAGTATTTT.

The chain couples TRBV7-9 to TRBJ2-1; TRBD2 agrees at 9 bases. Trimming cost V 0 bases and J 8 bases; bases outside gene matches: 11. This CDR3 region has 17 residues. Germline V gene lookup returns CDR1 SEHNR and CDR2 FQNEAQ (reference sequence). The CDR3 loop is CASSLALAGGGADEQFF. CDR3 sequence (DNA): TGTGCCAGCAGCTTAGCGTTGGCTGGCGGGGGGGCCGATGAGCAGTTCTTC.

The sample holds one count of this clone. CDR3 DNA sequence: TGTGCCAGCAGCCCGTATGACAGGGGAGGAAAACTGTTTTTT. Translated, it gives CASSPYDRGGKLFF. The rearrangement joins TRBV7-9 to TRBJ1-4, with 8 bases identical to TRBD1. Trimming cost V 5 bases and J 10 bases; bases outside gene matches: 9. The CDR3 runs 14 residues. Germline lookup yields CDR1 SEHNR and CDR2 FQNEAQ (reference sequence). The entire variable domain, with the rest obtained from reference TRBV7-9 and TRBJ1-4, is as follows: DTGVSQNPRHKITKRGQNVTFRCDPISEHNRLYWYRQTLGQGPEFLTYFQNEAQLEKSRLLSDRFSAERPKGSFSTLEIQRTEQGDSAMYLCASSPYDRGGKLFFGSGTQLSVL.

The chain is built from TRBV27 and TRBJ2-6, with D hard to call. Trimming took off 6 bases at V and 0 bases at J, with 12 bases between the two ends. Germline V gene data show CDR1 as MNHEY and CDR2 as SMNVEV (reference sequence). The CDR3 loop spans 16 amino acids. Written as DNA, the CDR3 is TGTGCCAGCAGCCACCTGGAATACTCTGGGGCCAACGTCCTGACTTTC. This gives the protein CASSHLEYSGANVLTF.

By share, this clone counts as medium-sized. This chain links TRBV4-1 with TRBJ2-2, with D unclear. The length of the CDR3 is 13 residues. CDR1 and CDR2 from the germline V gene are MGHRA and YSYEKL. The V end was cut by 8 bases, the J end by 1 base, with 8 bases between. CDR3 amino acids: CASRWGNTGELFF. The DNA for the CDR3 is TGCGCCAGCCGTTGGGGGAACACCGGGGAGCTGTTTTTT.

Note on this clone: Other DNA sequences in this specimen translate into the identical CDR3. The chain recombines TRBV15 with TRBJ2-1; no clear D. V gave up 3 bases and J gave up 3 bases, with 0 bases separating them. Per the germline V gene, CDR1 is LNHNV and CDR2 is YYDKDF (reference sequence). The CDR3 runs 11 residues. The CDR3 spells CATSSYNEQFF. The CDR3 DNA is TGTGCCACCAGCAGCTACAATGAGCAGTTCTTC. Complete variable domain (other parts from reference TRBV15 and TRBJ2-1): DAMVIQNPRYQVTQFGKPVTLSCSQTLNHNVMYWYQQKSSQAPKLLFHYYDKDFNNEADTPDNFQSRRPNTSFCFLDIRSPGLGDTAMYLCATSSYNEQFFGPGTRLTVL.

The CDR3 reads CASSQGPVDTEAFF. CDR3 bases: TGCGCCAGCAGCCAAGGTCCAGTAGACACTGAAGCTTTCTTT. The chain combines TRBV4-1 with TRBJ1-1; D uncertain. The CDR3 runs 14 residues. V was trimmed by 1 base and J by 3 bases, leaving 9 bases between them. Germline values: CDR1 MGHRA, CDR2 YSYEKL.

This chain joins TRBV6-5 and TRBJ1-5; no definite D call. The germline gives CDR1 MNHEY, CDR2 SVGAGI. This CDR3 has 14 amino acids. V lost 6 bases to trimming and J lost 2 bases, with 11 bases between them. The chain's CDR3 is CASRPTGGNQPQHF. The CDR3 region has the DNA TGTGCCAGCAGGCCGACTGGGGGCAATCAGCCCCAGCATTTT.

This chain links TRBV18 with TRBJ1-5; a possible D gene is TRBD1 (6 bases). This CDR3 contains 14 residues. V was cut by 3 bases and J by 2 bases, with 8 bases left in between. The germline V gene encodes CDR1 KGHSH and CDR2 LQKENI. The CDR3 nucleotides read TGTGCCAGCTCACCCCCAGGGGGCAATCAGCCCCAGCATTTT. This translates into CASSPPGGNQPQHF.

CDR3 sequence reads: CASSTRYGNQPQHF. As DNA, the CDR3 is TGTGCCAGTAGTACCCGATACGGCAATCAGCCCCAGCATTTT. The rearrangement joins TRBV19 to TRBJ1-5; D gene unclear. The CDR3 has 14 amino acids. Trimming cost V 4 bases and J 2 bases, with 9 bases left between them. The germline CDR1 and CDR2 sequences are LNHDA and SQIVND (reference sequence). The full variable domain, its missing parts supplied by reference TRBV19 and TRBJ1-5, is DGGITQSPKYLFRKEGQNVTLSCEQNLNHDAMYWYRQDPGQGLRLIYYSQIVNDFQKGDIAEGYSVSREKKESFPLTVTSAQKNPTAFYLCASSTRYGNQPQHFGDGTRLSIL.

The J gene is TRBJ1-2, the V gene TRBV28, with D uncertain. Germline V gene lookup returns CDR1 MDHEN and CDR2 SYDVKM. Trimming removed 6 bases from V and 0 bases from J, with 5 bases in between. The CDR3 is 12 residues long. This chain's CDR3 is CASRMANYGYTF. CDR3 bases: TGTGCCAGCAGAATGGCTAACTATGGCTACACCTTC.

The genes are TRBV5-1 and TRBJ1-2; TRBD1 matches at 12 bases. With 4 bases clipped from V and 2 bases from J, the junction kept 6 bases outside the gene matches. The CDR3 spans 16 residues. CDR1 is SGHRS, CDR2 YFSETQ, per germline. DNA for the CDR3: TGCGCCAGCAGCAGGGGACAGGGGGCGGGAAACTATGGCTACACCTTC. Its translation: CASSRGQGAGNYGYTF. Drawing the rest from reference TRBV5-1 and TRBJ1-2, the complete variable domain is KAGVTQTPRYLIKTRGQQVTLSCSPISGHRSVSWYQQTPGQGLQFLFEYFSETQRNKGNFPGRFSGRQFSNSRSEMNVSTLELGDSALYLCASSRGQGAGNYGYTFGSGTRLTVV.

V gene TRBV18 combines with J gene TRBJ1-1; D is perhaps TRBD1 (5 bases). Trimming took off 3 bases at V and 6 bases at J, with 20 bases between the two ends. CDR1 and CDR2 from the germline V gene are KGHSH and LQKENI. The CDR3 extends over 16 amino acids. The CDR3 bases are TGTGCCAGCTCACCTTCCGGGACCTTGGGTTCTCCTGAAGCTTTCTTT. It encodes CASSPSGTLGSPEAFF. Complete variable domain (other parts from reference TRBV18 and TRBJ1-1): NAGVMQNPRHLVRRRGQEARLRCSPMKGHSHVYWYRQLPEEGLKFMVYLQKENIIDESGMPKERFSAEFPKEGPSILRIQQVVRGDSAAYFCASSPSGTLGSPEAFFGQGTRLTVV.

CDR3 in amino acids: CASTHPGLALTGELFF. The CDR3 DNA reads TGTGCCAGCACACACCCGGGACTAGCGTTAACCGGGGAGCTGTTTTTT. The chain is built from TRBV2 and TRBJ2-2; 10 bases align to TRBD2. Germline CDR1 and CDR2: SNHLY and FYNNEI. This CDR3 spans 16 amino acids. The J segment lost 5 bases and the V segment lost 7 bases, leaving 10 bases of the junction unmatched.